Following are 9 T cell receptor beta chains from one sample sequenced in a study of blood T cell repertoires in COVID-19. TCRdb's table, derived via immunoSEQ multiplex PCR, lists solely in-frame clones and lacks some. The sample has a few hundred thousand clones, roughly 90% seen once; the top ten hold roughly 2.3%. Sequenced input: peripheral blood. The origin of the receptors is a middle-aged man with acute or convalescent COVID-19.

The chain has TRBV5-1 and TRBJ2-3, with D possibly being TRBD2 (5 bases). Between the trimmed V and J ends, which lost 5 bases and 3 bases, there was a span of 16 bases. Germline CDR1 reads SGHRS; CDR2 reads YFSETQ. This CDR3 has 15 residues. The chain's CDR3 is CASSSGVVSTDTQYF. CDR3 DNA sequence: TGCGCCAGCAGTTCCGGGGTGGTGTCAACAGATACGCAGTATTTT.

The chain combines TRBV6-2 or TRBV6-3 with TRBJ1-1, with D possibly TRBD1 on 5 matching bases. CDR1 and CDR2 from the germline V gene are MNHEY and SVGEGT. Trimming left V 5 bases short and J 5 bases short, with 12 bases between. This CDR3 spans 13 amino acids. The CDR3 sequence is CASSLRVRTEAFF. In DNA form, the CDR3 reads TGTGCCAGCAGTCTCAGGGTTCGGACTGAAGCTTTCTTT.

The genes are TRBV19 and TRBJ1-1; D remains ambiguous. Trimming took off 1 base at V and 1 base at J, with 7 bases between the two ends. In germline, CDR1 is LNHDA, CDR2 SQIVND (reference sequence). The CDR3 runs 14 residues. DNA of the CDR3: TGTGCCAGTAGTATAGTGGCAGGGAACACTGAAGCTTTCTTT. Its protein product is CASSIVAGNTEAFF.

Points on this clone: Other nucleotide sequences in the sample specify the same CDR3. V is TRBV6-5 and J is TRBJ2-3, with D perhaps TRBD2 (5 bases). Trimming took off 3 bases at V and 5 bases at J, with 6 bases between the two ends. Germline loops: CDR1 MNHEY, CDR2 SVGAGI. This CDR3 has 12 residues. CDR3 coding DNA: TGTGCCAGCAGTTATCGGGGAGATACGCAGTATTTT. It translates to CASSYRGDTQYF.

The J gene is TRBJ1-1, the V gene TRBV10-3; 10 nucleotides line up with TRBD1. The CDR3 has 14 residues. V trimming: 9 bases; J trimming: 0 bases; junction bases outside the gene matches: 4. Germline lookup yields CDR1 ENHRY and CDR2 SYGVKD. The DNA of the CDR3 is TGTGCCATATCGGGACAGGGGATGAACACTGAAGCTTTCTTT. Translation: CAISGQGMNTEAFF.

The chain is built from TRBV5-5 and TRBJ2-5; 9 bases match TRBD1. This CDR3 region has 16 residues. V lost 4 bases, J lost 4 bases, and 11 bases stayed unmatched. Per the germline V gene, CDR1 is SGHKS and CDR2 is YYEKEE (reference sequence). CDR3 nucleotide sequence: TGTGCCAGCAGCCCAGGACAGGGGATTGGGCGAGAGACCCAGTACTTC. Residues: CASSPGQGIGRETQYF.

The chain is built from TRBV2 and TRBJ2-7; 7 nucleotides agree with TRBD2. The germline gives CDR1 SNHLY, CDR2 FYNNEI. The CDR3 has 15 amino acids. With V trimmed by 7 bases and J by 3 bases, 12 bases remained unmatched. The CDR3 protein is CASTPRDYQFYEQYF. The CDR3, as DNA: TGTGCCAGCACCCCCCGGGACTATCAATTCTACGAGCAGTACTTC.

This clone was seen more than once but under ten times. V is TRBV6-5 and J is TRBJ1-2; D unclear. V lost 8 bases, J lost 7 bases, and 14 bases lay in between. Germline CDR1 MNHEY, CDR2 SVGAGI. This CDR3 contains 12 residues. This CDR3 reads CASDGRESGYTF. CDR3 in DNA: TGTGCCAGCGACGGTAGGGAGAGTGGCTACACCTTC.

This sequence joins TRBV30 and TRBJ2-7; 11 nucleotides align to TRBD1. Losses at the gene ends were 3 bases for V and 5 bases for J; bases not matched to a gene: 9. Looked up from germline, CDR1 is GTSNPN and CDR2 is SVGIG (reference sequence). This CDR3 region has 15 residues. The CDR3 loop reads CAWRPTGTGGNEQYF. As DNA, the CDR3 is TGTGCCTGGAGGCCGACCGGGACAGGGGGAAACGAGCAGTACTTC.